The 18 T cell receptor beta chains in this list originate from one sample, sequenced in a study of human T cells and chemical hapten exposure. Time point in this sample: patch test 1, 2 weeks after DPC sensitization. Treatment meaning: therapeutic diphenylcyclopropenone sensitization with weekly scalp DPC. Total RNA was isolated from whole blood that had not been fractionated. TCRdb independently ran MiXCR on the RACE reads; one entry per CDR3 protein. The sample holds about 52,000 distinct CDR3 sequences, approximately 9.9% seen once. Specimen: whole blood, collected in connection with sensitization to the hapten diphenylcyclopropenone (DPC). These receptors were obtained from a woman aged 40 to 55 with alopecia areata. Some clones in this sample may be carry-over from other donors' samples.

The V call is TRBV12-5, the J call TRBJ2-5, with no clear D. Looked up from germline, CDR1 is LGHNT and CDR2 is FRNRAP. This CDR3 region has 14 residues. V was cut by 3 bases and J by 4 bases, with 12 bases left in between. CDR3 in amino acids: CASGLEISAETQYF. In DNA form, the CDR3 reads TGTGCTAGTGGTTTAGAGATCAGCGCAGAGACCCAGTACTTC.

Only a few counts were recorded for this clonotype. The chain uses TRBV27 and TRBJ2-3; tentatively, D is TRBD2 (5 bases). V was trimmed by 3 bases and J by 4 bases, leaving 17 bases between them. CDR1 is MNHEY, CDR2 SMNVEV, per germline (reference sequence). This CDR3 is 16 amino acids long. CDR3 loop: CASSFGLRLAPDTQYF. The CDR3 region has the DNA TGTGCCAGCAGTTTTGGGTTAAGGCTAGCCCCAGATACGCAGTATTTT.

The chain couples TRBV9 to TRBJ1-6; 7 bases match TRBD1. The germline V gene encodes CDR1 SGDLS and CDR2 YYNGEE. The trim removed 3 bases at V and 10 bases at J, leaving 7 bases unmatched. There are 14 residues in the CDR3. Here the CDR3 reads CASSAGQPMSPLHF. In DNA form, the CDR3 reads TGTGCCAGCAGCGCGGGACAGCCCATGTCACCCCTCCACTTT.

The chain uses TRBV15 and TRBJ1-5; D is undetermined. Trimming stripped 0 bases from V and 0 bases from J, with 9 bases between. Per germline, CDR1 LNHNV and CDR2 YYDKDF (reference sequence). The CDR3 is 16 amino acids. CDR3 region: CATSRDRDYSNQPQHF. The CDR3 bases are TGTGCCACCAGCAGAGATCGAGACTATAGCAATCAGCCCCAGCATTTT. The full variable domain, completed using reference TRBV15 and TRBJ1-5, is DAMVIQNPRYQVTQFGKPVTLSCSQTLNHNVMYWYQQKSSQAPKLLFHYYDKDFNNEADTPDNFQSRRPNTSFCFLDIRSPGLGDTAMYLCATSRDRDYSNQPQHFGDGTRLSIL.

This sequence joins TRBV12-3 or TRBV12-4 and TRBJ2-7, with D possibly TRBD2 on 5 matching bases. The CDR3 runs to 14 residues. Trimming pared 7 bases from V and 6 bases from J, leaving 19 bases between. CDR3 protein: CASKRSAPESEQYF. DNA for the CDR3: TGTGCCAGCAAACGTAGCGCCCCTGAGTCCGAGCAGTACTTC.

Many counts were recorded for this clonotype. This rearrangement joins TRBV12-3 or TRBV12-4 to TRBJ2-7; no reliable D call. This CDR3 spans 14 amino acids. V lost 5 bases and J lost 0, with 11 bases in between. The CDR3 sequence: CASSPDHSSYEQYF. CDR3 in DNA: TGTGCCAGCAGTCCCGATCATAGCTCCTACGAGCAGTACTTC.

This clonotype was detected many times. The CDR3, as DNA: TGTGCCAGCAGTGAAGATAATGGGGGTGCCTACGAGCAGTACTTC. It translates to CASSEDNGGAYEQYF. The V call is TRBV6-1, the J call TRBJ2-7; either TRBD1 or TRBD2 may supply D (5 bases each). The CDR3 has 15 amino acids. Germline V lookup: CDR1 MNHNS, CDR2 SASEGT. Trimming cost V 1 base and J 2 bases, with 12 bases left between them.

The sample holds a few counts of this clonotype. The V and J genes are TRBV18 and TRBJ1-1, with D hard to call. The germline gives CDR1 KGHSH, CDR2 LQKENI. This CDR3 has 13 amino acids. The V gene lost 2 bases and the J gene lost 5 bases, with 9 bases spanning the gap. The CDR3 coding sequence is TGTGCCAGCTCACCAGGCCAGAGAACTGAAGCTTTCTTT. It translates to CASSPGQRTEAFF.

Only a few counts were recorded for this clonotype. J is TRBJ1-1 and V is TRBV18, with D possibly being TRBD1 (6 bases). V lost 3 bases and J 7 bases, leaving 9 bases between the germline ends. The CDR3 contains 12 residues. CDR1 and CDR2 (germline): KGHSH, LQKENI. The CDR3 protein is CASSPRDNEAFF. The CDR3 DNA reads TGTGCCAGCTCACCCAGGGACAATGAAGCTTTCTTT.

This clonotype was seen at least ten times. The chain combines TRBV6-5 with TRBJ2-2, with D tentatively TRBD2 (5 bases). The CDR3 is made up of 13 amino acids. The germline CDR1 and CDR2 sequences are MNHEY and SVGAGI. V lost 8 bases and J lost 4, with 11 bases in between. This chain's CDR3 is CASGVGATGELFF. Here the CDR3 DNA reads TGTGCCAGCGGTGTGGGAGCCACCGGGGAGCTGTTTTTT.

This clonotype was observed at least ten times. DNA of the CDR3: TGTGCCAGCAGTTTATCGGGGGTAGATACGCAGTATTTT. Amino acids: CASSLSGVDTQYF. The V call is TRBV27, the J call TRBJ2-3; TRBD1 or TRBD2 may be the D gene (5 bases each). CDR3 length: 13 residues. Germline V CDR1 and CDR2: MNHEY, SMNVEV (reference sequence). The ends were cut back, 0 bases at V and 5 bases at J, with 6 bases in the middle.

This clonotype was detected many times. The chain joins TRBV7-8 to TRBJ2-3, with D unresolved. Trimming cost V 3 bases and J 1 base, with 8 bases left between them. The CDR3 is made up of 14 amino acids. CDR1 is SGHVS and CDR2 is FQNEAQ in the germline V gene. The CDR3 here is CASSFRLGTDTQYF. The DNA of the CDR3 is TGTGCCAGCAGCTTCAGGCTGGGCACAGATACGCAGTATTTT.

The sample holds many counts of this clonotype. The V and J genes are TRBV2 and TRBJ2-7; tentative D call: TRBD1 (5 bases). There are 16 residues in the CDR3. The germline gives CDR1 SNHLY, CDR2 FYNNEI. The V end was cut by 0 bases, the J end by 2 bases, with 14 bases between. CDR3 DNA: TGTGCCAGCAGTGAAGCGCTTGGGGCGTCCCCCTACGAGCAGTACTTC. Protein product: CASSEALGASPYEQYF.

The chain joins TRBV6-5 to TRBJ2-1; D not resolved. Germline V gene sequence: CDR1 MNHEY, CDR2 SVGAGI. Trimming took 2 bases from V and 4 from J, leaving 12 bases between them. This CDR3 has 15 residues. CDR3 residues: CASSYPLRPYNEQFF. The CDR3 DNA reads TGTGCCAGCAGTTACCCGCTGCGTCCATACAATGAGCAGTTCTTC.

This clonotype came up many times. V is TRBV28 and J is TRBJ1-2, with TRBD1 as a possible D gene (6 bases). Trimming stripped 6 bases from V and 2 bases from J, with 13 bases between. In germline, CDR1 is MDHEN, CDR2 SYDVKM. The CDR3 spans 14 residues. CDR3 nucleotides: TGTGCCAGCAGGTCCTCCGGGACAAACTATGGCTACACCTTC. Translation: CASRSSGTNYGYTF.

The chain employs TRBV18 and TRBJ1-1, with 7 bases that match TRBD1. Germline V CDR1 and CDR2: KGHSH, LQKENI. CDR3 length equals 14 residues. V shed 4 bases, J shed 5 bases, and the junction held 7 bases outside the gene matches. The CDR3 loop reads CASSRSGQATEAFF. Written as DNA, the CDR3 is TGTGCCAGCTCACGATCCGGACAGGCGACTGAAGCTTTCTTT.

The sample holds a few counts of this clonotype. The rearrangement links TRBV29-1 to TRBJ2-3; D may match TRBD1 or TRBD2 (5 bases each). Germline CDR1 reads SQVTM; CDR2 reads ANQGSEA. The CDR3 extends over 14 amino acids. The V end was cut by 6 bases, the J end by 2 bases, with 15 bases between. DNA of the CDR3: TGCAGCGTGAGGGGCCGAACACACACAGATACGCAGTATTTT. Protein product: CSVRGRTHTDTQYF.

There are many counts of this clonotype. The chain links TRBV4-3 to TRBJ1-3; D is unresolved. Germline V gene lookup returns CDR1 LGHNA and CDR2 YSLEER. This CDR3 has 15 amino acids. The V end was cut by 1 base, the J end by 0 bases, with 7 bases between. The CDR3 spells CASSQAVSSGNTIYF. In DNA, the CDR3 is TGCGCCAGCAGCCAAGCCGTATCCTCTGGAAACACCATATATTTT.